These 31 T cell receptor beta chains share one sample of origin, sequenced in a study of glioma-infiltrating T cells (dated by TCRdb to 2016 to 2018). The sample was run on an Illumina MiSeq. The iRepertoire nested amplicon-rescue multiplex PCR (arm-PCR) platform was used to amplify TCR alpha and beta CDR3 regions from RNA. The public sequencing data were trimmed at Q25 with fastp and processed into clonotypes with MiXCR by TCRdb, which kept only in-frame beta chains. Every entry covers one CDR3 protein and lists the most common genes and DNA from its rows. This sample comprises about 180,000 distinct CDR3 sequences, under 55% of them detected only once. The ten largest clones take up around 5% of the sample. The sequenced sample consisted of glioma tissue, nonneoplastic brain tissue, or PBMCs (not recorded which). The source of these receptors is a human donor with low-grade glioma or glioblastoma, undergoing nonglioma brain surgery, or in good health (not recorded which).

Points on this clonotype: At one end, the junction sequence differs from germline, possibly due to a read error. The chain couples TRBV20-1 to TRBJ2-7; 9 nucleotides align to TRBD2. The CDR3 covers 14 residues. Germline V lookup: CDR1 DFQATT, CDR2 SNEGSKA (reference sequence). CDR3 region: CSPSSAGGVDEQYF. The CDR3 nucleotides read TGCAGTCCTAGTTCCGCGGGAGGGGTCGACGAGCAGTACTTC.

This clonotype was detected many times. The CDR3 DNA is TGTGCCAGCGGCGGAAGGGGGGGGAGAGGCACAGATACGCAGTATTTT. Translated: CASGGRGGRGTDTQYF. V gene TRBV28 combines with J gene TRBJ2-3; possibly TRBD2 for D (7 bases). This CDR3 is built from 16 residues. Germline V CDR1 and CDR2: MDHEN, SYDVKM. Trimming removed 8 bases at V and 1 base at J, with 19 bases between.

The table lists this clonotype with many counts. The rearrangement uses TRBV2 and TRBJ2-7, with D perhaps matching TRBD1 (6 bases). The germline V gene has CDR1 SNHLY and CDR2 FYNNEI. CDR3 length equals 13 residues. The V gene lost 2 bases and the J gene lost 12 bases, with 17 bases spanning the gap. CDR3 bases: TGTGCCAGCAGTGAATCTGGACAGACAGCATGGTACTTC. This sequence encodes CASSESGQTAWYF.

About this clonotype itself: Since a much larger clone is just one base distant, this may be a read error. The rearrangement links TRBV7-9 to TRBJ2-7; D gene uncertain. The V and J ends lost 5 bases and 1 base respectively, with 6 bases between them. Looked up from germline, CDR1 is SEHNR and CDR2 is FQNEAQ (reference sequence). The CDR3 runs to 12 residues. The CDR3 nucleotides read TGTGCCAGCAGCCCCATGTCCTACGAGCAGTACTTC. Its protein is CASSPMSYEQYF. The full variable domain, with the rest looked up from reference TRBV7-9 and TRBJ2-7, is DTGVSQNPRHKITKRGQNVTFRCDPISEHNRLYWYRQTLGQGPEFLTYFQNEAQLEKSRLLSDRFSAERPKGSFSTLEIQRTEQGDSAMYLCASSPMSYEQYFGPGTRLTVT.

About this clonotype itself: This may be a read error: a much more frequent sequence differs by one nucleotide. This sequence joins TRBV6-6 and TRBJ2-1, with D possibly being TRBD2 (5 bases). Germline assignment: CDR1 MNHNY and CDR2 SVGAGI (reference sequence). This CDR3 spans 15 amino acids. Between the trimmed V and J ends, which lost 1 base and 8 bases, there was a span of 15 bases. The CDR3 DNA sequence: TGTGCCAGCAGTTACTATACCCTCCGGGATTATGAGCAGTTCTTC. It specifies CASSYYTLRDYEQFF.

This clonotype was counted only a few times. A single base separates this from a much larger clone, so it may be a read error. The J gene is TRBJ2-4, the V gene TRBV28; possibly TRBD1 for D (6 bases). Trimming cost V 4 bases and J 6 bases, with 13 bases left between them. Looked up from germline, CDR1 is MDHEN and CDR2 is SYDVKM. The length of the CDR3 is 14 residues. The CDR3 reads CASSYGQGGNIQYF. The CDR3, as DNA: TGTGCCAGCAGTTACGGACAAGGGGGAAACATTCAGTACTTC.

This clonotype was counted many times. The V gene is TRBV7-9, the J gene TRBJ2-5; TRBD2 might be the D (6 bases). This CDR3 comprises 14 residues. Trimming took off 5 bases at V and 0 bases at J, with 10 bases between the two ends. CDR1 and CDR2 (germline): SEHNR, FQNEAQ (reference sequence). The CDR3 DNA follows: TGTGCCAGCAGCCCCGGGAGTTACCAAGAGACCCAGTACTTC. Its translation is CASSPGSYQETQYF.

This clonotype was seen at least ten times. V gene TRBV28 combines with J gene TRBJ2-7; D is unresolved. Between the trimmed V and J ends, which lost 6 bases and 2 bases, there was a span of 8 bases. CDR3 length: 12 residues. Germline CDR1 and CDR2: MDHEN and SYDVKM. The CDR3 region has the DNA TGTGCCAGCAGGCTCGGCCCCTACGAGCAGTACTTC. Protein product: CASRLGPYEQYF. The whole variable domain, remainder taken from reference TRBV28 and TRBJ2-7, is DVKVTQSSRYLVKRTGEKVFLECVQDMDHENMFWYRQDPGLGLRLIYFSYDVKMKEKGDIPEGYSVSREKKERFSLILESASTNQTSMYLCASRLGPYEQYFGPGTRLTVT.

This clonotype was seen only a few times. The chain combines TRBV7-2 with TRBJ2-1; D perhaps matches TRBD2 (5 bases). This CDR3 is built from 15 residues. CDR1 SGHTA and CDR2 FQGNSA come from the germline V gene. The CDR3 region has the DNA TGTGCTTCAGCCGGCTCACTCGGGACCTACAATGAGCAGTTCTTC. Translation gives CASAGSLGTYNEQFF.

In its sample, this clonotype was seen a few times. The CDR3 DNA is TGTGCCAGTAGTAATCGACTAGCGGGAGGGCCTGGTACGCAGTATTTT. Its protein is CASSNRLAGGPGTQYF. The V and J genes are TRBV19 and TRBJ2-3; 14 nucleotides align to TRBD2. The V and J ends lost 4 bases and 8 bases, in that order; junction bases with no gene match: 8. The V gene's germline CDR1 is LNHDA and CDR2 SQIVND (reference sequence). There are 16 residues in the CDR3. The full variable domain, with the rest looked up from reference TRBV19 and TRBJ2-3, is DGGITQSPKYLFRKEGQNVTLSCEQNLNHDAMYWYRQDPGQGLRLIYYSQIVNDFQKGDIAEGYSVSREKKESFPLTVTSAQKNPTAFYLCASSNRLAGGPGTQYFGPGTRLTVL.

A word on this clonotype: A much more abundant neighbour one base away suggests this may be a read error. The chain uses TRBV20-1 and TRBJ2-7; tentative D call: TRBD1 (5 bases). CDR1 DFQATT and CDR2 SNEGSKA come from the germline V gene (reference sequence). The ends were cut back, 7 bases at V and 4 bases at J, with 17 bases in the middle. The CDR3 length is 13 residues. The CDR3 bases are TGCAGTGTCACGGACATGCTTTCTTACGAGCAGTACTTC. It is translated as CSVTDMLSYEQYF.

This clonotype has a count of ten or more. J is TRBJ2-1 and V is TRBV5-4, with D possibly matching TRBD1 (6 bases). Germline CDR1 reads SGHNT; CDR2 reads YYREEE (reference sequence). Between the trimmed V and J ends, which lost 2 bases and 13 bases, there was a span of 16 bases. CDR3 size: 13 residues. DNA of the CDR3: TGTGCCAGCAGCTTCGCAGGGGCCTACGCACAGTTCTTC. The encoded protein is CASSFAGAYAQFF.

About this clonotype itself: An end of the junction does not agree with germline; a read error may underlie this. The chain employs TRBV12-3 or TRBV12-4 and TRBJ1-2; D gene unclear. The CDR3 has 13 residues. This CDR3 reads CAISLKRGGGYTF. CDR3 in DNA: TGTGCCATCAGTTTAAAACGGGGTGGTGGCTACACCTTC.

The chain employs TRBV7-3 and TRBJ2-3; TRBD2 is a possible D gene (6 bases). Germline V gene sequence: CDR1 SGHTA, CDR2 FQGTGA. V was trimmed by 5 bases and J by 2 bases, leaving 14 bases between them. This CDR3 is built from 15 residues. CDR3 region: CASSILGLFTDTQYF. The DNA for the CDR3 is TGTGCCAGCAGCATACTGGGACTTTTCACAGATACGCAGTATTTT.

This clonotype was detected only a few times. This sequence may be a read error, since a much larger clone differs from it by one base. This chain joins TRBV6-1 and TRBJ2-1, with D uncertain. Trimming removed 6 bases from V and 9 bases from J, with 12 bases in between. CDR3 length equals 12 residues. CDR1 is MNHNS and CDR2 is SASEGT in the germline V gene. CDR3 residues: CASSHFMGEQFF. The CDR3, as DNA: TGTGCCAGCAGCCACTTCATGGGTGAGCAGTTCTTC.

V gene TRBV3-1 combines with J gene TRBJ1-2; no reliable D call. The ends were cut back, 0 bases at V and 7 bases at J, with 12 bases in the middle. Germline V CDR1 and CDR2: LGHDT, YNNKEL (reference sequence). CDR3 length: 14 residues. The DNA for the CDR3 is TGTGCCAGCAGCCAAGAAGCTCGAGAGCGTGGCTACACCTTC. Its translation is CASSQEARERGYTF.

The chain carries TRBV14 and TRBJ2-3, with 7 bases that match TRBD2. V was clipped by 4 bases and J by 4 bases; unmatched bases: 8. From germline, CDR1 is SGHDN and CDR2 FVKESK. The CDR3 consists of 15 residues. CDR3 residues: CASSRRTSHSDTQYF. DNA of the CDR3: TGTGCCAGCAGCCGGAGGACTAGTCACTCAGATACGCAGTATTTT.

About this clonotype itself: This clone may be a read error of a much larger clone one base away. The gene calls are TRBV20-1 and TRBJ1-5; perhaps TRBD1 as D (6 bases). This CDR3 has 14 residues. Germline V gene data show CDR1 as DFQATT and CDR2 as SNEGSKA (reference sequence). The CDR3 sequence is CSLQGRLGNKPQHF. CDR3 sequence (DNA): TGCAGCCTACAGGGCCGCCTTGGTAATAAGCCCCAGCATTTT.

This clonotype was recorded many times. The chain joins TRBV20-1 to TRBJ2-1; 7 positions agree with TRBD2. The V segment lost 5 bases and the J segment 7 bases; nucleotides outside the gene matches: 11. This CDR3 is built from 14 residues. In germline, CDR1 is DFQATT, CDR2 SNEGSKA (reference sequence). The CDR3 here is CSASRGSLLNEQFF. Here the CDR3 DNA reads TGCAGTGCTTCTCGCGGGAGTCTTTTGAATGAGCAGTTCTTC.

This clonotype was observed at least ten times. This chain connects TRBV15 to TRBJ2-1; tentative D call: TRBD1 (5 bases). The CDR3 totals 14 residues. Deletions cut 0 bases from V and 9 bases from J, with 12 bases between. Germline values: CDR1 LNHNV, CDR2 YYDKDF (reference sequence). The CDR3, as DNA: TGTGCCACCAGCAGAGATCCGTCTAGGGGTGAGCAGTTCTTC. It is translated as CATSRDPSRGEQFF.

The chain joins TRBV3-1 to TRBJ1-6; D is uncertain. The length of the CDR3 is 12 residues. Germline CDR1 is LGHDT and CDR2 is YNNKEL (reference sequence). Trimming removed 1 base at V and 11 bases at J, with 6 bases between. The CDR3 sequence: CASSQGNPPLHF. The CDR3 DNA is TGTGCCAGCAGCCAAGGGAATCCACCCCTCCACTTT.

This clonotype was seen many times. The rearrangement uses TRBV2 and TRBJ1-4; no firm D call. CDR1 and CDR2 from the germline V gene are SNHLY and FYNNEI. Trimming stripped 2 bases from V and 6 bases from J, with 10 bases between. The CDR3 has 14 amino acids. CDR3 region: CASSEQQPDEKLFF. Here the CDR3 DNA reads TGTGCCAGCAGTGAACAACAGCCAGATGAAAAACTGTTTTTT.

This clonotype was counted ten times or more. The chain joins TRBV6-1 to TRBJ1-1, with D unresolved. The CDR3 loop spans 15 amino acids. V gave up 7 bases and J gave up 0 bases, with 15 bases separating them. The germline CDR1 and CDR2 sequences are MNHNS and SASEGT. The chain's CDR3 is CASIDPPVMNTEAFF. CDR3 nucleotides: TGTGCCAGCATCGACCCCCCTGTGATGAACACTGAAGCTTTCTTT.

This clonotype came up many times. J is TRBJ2-7 and V is TRBV10-3; possible D gene TRBD1, 5 bases. The CDR3 contains 15 residues. V was pared by 0 bases and J by 7 bases, with 16 bases between. Germline CDR1 and CDR2: ENHRY and SYGVKD. The CDR3 is CAISESPGQVGEQYF. CDR3 in DNA: TGTGCCATCAGTGAGTCACCTGGACAAGTCGGAGAGCAGTACTTC.

On this clonotype: This may come from a read error, since a much larger clone is one base off. The rearrangement links TRBV18 to TRBJ2-1; D may be TRBD1 (6 bases). Trimming took off 3 bases at V and 7 bases at J, with 13 bases between the two ends. Germline loops: CDR1 KGHSH, CDR2 LQKENI. The CDR3 is 14 amino acids. This CDR3 is CASSPGTRVNEQFF. CDR3 sequence (DNA): TGTGCCAGCTCACCCGGGACAAGGGTGAATGAGCAGTTCTTC.

This clonotype was found many times. This rearrangement joins TRBV28 to TRBJ1-5; D unresolved. Germline V gene lookup returns CDR1 MDHEN and CDR2 SYDVKM. V was cut by 2 bases and J by 7 bases, with 15 bases left in between. The CDR3 is 15 residues long. The CDR3 nucleotides read TGTGCCAGCAGTTTAGGAGGAGGGAGAGGGCAGCCCCAGCATTTT. It translates to CASSLGGGRGQPQHF.

The rearrangement joins TRBV2 to TRBJ2-5; TRBD1 might be the D (5 bases). V dropped 9 bases and J dropped 2 bases, with 22 bases sitting between them. The CDR3 totals 16 residues. Looked up from germline, CDR1 is SNHLY and CDR2 is FYNNEI. The CDR3 region is CARSISGIGPQETQYF. The CDR3 DNA reads TGTGCCAGGAGTATATCAGGGATTGGACCACAAGAGACCCAGTACTTC. The full variable domain, its missing parts supplied by reference TRBV2 and TRBJ2-5, is EPEVTQTPSHQVTQMGQEVILRCVPISNHLYFYWYRQILGQKVEFLVSFYNNEISEKSEIFDDQFSVERPDGSNFTLKIRSTKLEDSAMYFCARSISGIGPQETQYFGPGTRLLVL.

The V gene is TRBV5-1, the J gene TRBJ2-1; a possible D gene is TRBD2 (6 bases). This CDR3 is built from 15 residues. The germline V gene encodes CDR1 SGHRS and CDR2 YFSETQ. V was clipped by 1 base and J by 5 bases, with 13 bases between them. CDR3: CASSLLPSENNEQFF. Written as DNA, the CDR3 is TGCGCCAGCAGCTTGTTGCCTAGCGAAAACAATGAGCAGTTCTTC.

This clonotype appeared once. This may arise from a read error, as a much more abundant clone is one base away. This sequence joins TRBV2 and TRBJ2-1, with 11 nucleotides matching TRBD2. The germline V gene has CDR1 SNHLY and CDR2 FYNNEI. The CDR3 is 14 residues long. CDR3 in amino acids: CASSDTSGSYELFF. The CDR3 nucleotides are TGTGCCAGCAGTGATACTAGCGGGAGTTATGAGCTGTTCTTC.

The rearrangement joins TRBV7-9 to TRBJ2-1, with TRBD2 matching 9 bases. CDR1 and CDR2 from the germline V gene are SEHNR and FQNEAQ (reference sequence). CDR3 length: 14 residues. Trimming removed 5 bases from V and 8 bases from J; junction bases left unmatched: 7. The DNA of the CDR3 is TGTGCCAGCAGCCCTAGCGGGACGTACGATGAGCAGTTCTTC. Translated: CASSPSGTYDEQFF. The full variable domain, rest sourced from reference TRBV7-9 and TRBJ2-1, is DTGVSQNPRHKITKRGQNVTFRCDPISEHNRLYWYRQTLGQGPEFLTYFQNEAQLEKSRLLSDRFSAERPKGSFSTLEIQRTEQGDSAMYLCASSPSGTYDEQFFGPGTRLTVL.

About this clonotype itself: Just one base apart from a much larger clone, this may be a read error. This chain uses TRBV28 with TRBJ1-1, with D hard to call. CDR1 is MDHEN, CDR2 SYDVKM, per germline. There are 14 residues in the CDR3. CDR3 sequence (DNA): TGCGCCAGCAGCCAAGCCCCTCTAATAGGAGAAGCTTTCTTT. Translating it yields CASSQAPLIGEAFF.